This T cell receptor beta chain appears in the sequencing data of a study of CD8 T cell repertoires and HIV-1 epitope variants. The CDR3 is made up of 15 amino acids. CDR1 is MDHEN and CDR2 is SYDVKM in the germline V gene. With 1 base clipped from V and 1 base from J, the junction kept 3 bases outside the gene matches. Points on this clone: Antigen unknown.

Data came from immunoSEQ multiplex PCR; TCRdb stores just in-frame clones and leaves some out. The data show 5,700 or so clones, about 70% seen once. The chain has TRBV28 and TRBJ1-1; 7 bases agree with TRBD1. The receptor was isolated from a male donor with HIV. Sequenced material: cultured CD8+ T cells derived from PBMCs. The CDR3 DNA reads TGTGCCAGCAGTTTATCCCACAGGGGGAACACTGAAGCTTTCTTT. Its protein is CASSLSHRGNTEAFF.